This T cell receptor beta chain was captured by sequencing in a study of shared clonotypes between healthy human individuals (dated by TCRdb to the early 2020s). Study-wide context: A couple of women and a few men aged 18 to 49 years were included in the cohort. For each donor, CD4 naive and CD4 memory were each run on three plates, CD8 naive on two plates, and CD8 memory on one plate. Blood TCR repertoires of roughly five healthy adults were deeply sequenced to estimate repertoire size and the extent of clonotype sharing between individuals. Different laboratories and diverse techniques were used to prepare libraries and sequence TCR repertoires, to increase sequencing depth and limit assay-specific biases. Per donor, leukapheresis produced somewhere between about 0.94 and 8.9 billion PBMCs. General findings and caveats noted by the study authors: Even with the large sequencing depth, rarefaction of the sorted-subset datasets indicated that sequencing was incomplete. Sampling was restricted to blood, and TCR repertoires in tissues likely differ from the TCR repertoires found in blood. Approximately 5% of naive CD4, 3.5% of naive CD8, approximately 2% of memory CD4, and around 0.42% of memory CD8 clonotypes were shared across a few donors. The small number of donors limited the genetic and exposure-history diversity represented. Larger estimated clonotype richness was generally found for naive subsets than for memory subsets. Compared with non-shared clonotypes, clonotypes shared by all four sorted-subset donors had higher generation probabilities. Based on pairwise subsampling, the degree of clonotype sharing among donors was expected to be affected by sequencing depth.

Comments on this clone: It has no known antigen specificity. Per-base quality was not reported, and no clone a single base away is much larger than it. Other DNA sequences within the sample encode an identical CDR3.

TCR CDR3 regions were amplified from genomic DNA by multiplex PCR using the deep immunoSEQ assay. Extracted genomic DNA from each cell subset was spread evenly across all wells of several immunoSEQ 96-well plates, with each plate serving as a replicate. For sorted subsets, each replicate PCR was loaded with around 220 ng genomic DNA, equivalent to some 31,000 T cell genomes. The purified libraries were quantified using a Qubit 3.0 fluorometer, sized with a Bioanalyzer 2100, and then quantified again using the KAPA Library Quantification kit. A separate single-read 150-cycle Illumina NextSeq 550 flow cell was used to sequence each immunoSEQ 96-well plate. Processing in the source paper ran as follows. Because the immunoSEQ output included only junctional sequences and no quality scores, the filtering could not be the same as the filtering used for full-length reads. Sequences were annotated with PyIR, a Python wrapper for IgBLAST v1.9, and V/J genes and CDR3 were assigned using IMGT germline references. Reads were filtered out if the reads had weak V/J assignments (E-value above 1e-6), no CDR3, stop codons, out-of-frame junctions, or ambiguous translated residues. V3J clonotypes were defined as sequences sharing the same inferred V gene, J gene, and CDR3 amino acid sequence. Percentage overlap between repertoires was computed as shared unique clonotypes divided by the size of the smaller repertoire. Repertoire richness was assessed with RTK rarefaction, the Chao1 estimator, and Recon v2.1 estimates of unobserved clonotypes. Generation probabilities for all TCRbeta clonotypes obtained by the gDNA method from four donors were computed using OLGA. TCRdb mirrors the immuneACCESS table, restricted to in-frame sequences. Some clones are absent from its copies; in checked studies, under half trace to an unresolved V gene, and the reason for the others is unknown. V, J and clone size are those of that table, while D and trimming were read from the DNA. For this sample the table gives 400,000 or so clones, of which around 96% were detected only once. The top ten hold 0.25% to 0.35% of the sample.

Healthy HIV-negative adults with no recently reported acute infections or vaccinations were included as donors. All donors were Caucasian adults living in Nashville, Tennessee, USA. CD8 memory samples combined magnetically selected CD45RO+ cells with CCR7-negative CD45RA+ effector memory (TemRA) cells. Blood was collected by leukapheresis, and PBMCs were isolated by Ficoll-Histopaque density gradient centrifugation and then cryopreserved in liquid nitrogen vapor phase. Purity and quantity of every magnetically sorted T cell population were checked by analytical flow cytometry. Each sorted fraction had its genomic DNA isolated and then quantified by UV absorbance on a Nanodrop 2000c. The junction shows trimming of 1 base on V and 2 bases on J, plus 7 bases between the germline ends. CDR1 and CDR2, per the germline V gene, are SGHTA and FQGNSA. From the cysteine through the phenylalanine, the CDR3 covers 14 amino acids. Just CDR3 DNA is preserved here, 42 bases in frame from base 1.

This receptor was obtained from a man aged 25-45 years in good health. The specimen sequenced was memory CD8+ T cells sorted from blood. What the cell subset or site label conveys for this sample: CD45RO+ cells pooled with CCR7-negative TemRA cells. The chain couples TRBV7-2 to TRBJ2-3; the D gene lacks a confident call. The CDR3 sequence is CASSLGQVTDTQYF. The DNA is TGTGCCAGCAGCTTAGGGCAAGTCACAGATACGCAGTATTTT.